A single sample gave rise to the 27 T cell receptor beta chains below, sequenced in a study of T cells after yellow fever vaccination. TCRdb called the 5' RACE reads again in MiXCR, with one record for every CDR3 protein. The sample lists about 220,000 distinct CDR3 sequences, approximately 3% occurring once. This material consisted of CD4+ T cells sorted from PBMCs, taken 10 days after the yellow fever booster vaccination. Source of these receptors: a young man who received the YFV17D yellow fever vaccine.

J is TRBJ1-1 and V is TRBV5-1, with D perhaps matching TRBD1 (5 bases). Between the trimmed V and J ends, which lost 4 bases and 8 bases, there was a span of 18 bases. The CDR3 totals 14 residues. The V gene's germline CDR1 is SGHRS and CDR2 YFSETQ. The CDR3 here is CASSAGGLRGEAFF. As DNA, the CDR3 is TGCGCCAGCAGCGCCGGTGGACTTCGGGGGGAAGCTTTCTTT.

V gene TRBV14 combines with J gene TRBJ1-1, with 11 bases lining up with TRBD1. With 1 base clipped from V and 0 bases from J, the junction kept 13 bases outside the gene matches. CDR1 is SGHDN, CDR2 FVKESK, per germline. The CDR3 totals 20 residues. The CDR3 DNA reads TGTGCCAGCAGCCAAGGGCATACCATTTGGGACAGGGGGATGAACACTGAAGCTTTCTTT. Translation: CASSQGHTIWDRGMNTEAFF.

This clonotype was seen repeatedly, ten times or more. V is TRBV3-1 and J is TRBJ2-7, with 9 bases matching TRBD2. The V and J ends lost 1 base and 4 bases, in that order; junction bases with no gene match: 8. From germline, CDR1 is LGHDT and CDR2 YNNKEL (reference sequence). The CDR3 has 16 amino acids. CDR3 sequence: CASSQASGGRRYEQYF. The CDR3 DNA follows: TGTGCCAGCAGCCAAGCGAGCGGGGGGAGAAGGTACGAGCAGTACTTC.

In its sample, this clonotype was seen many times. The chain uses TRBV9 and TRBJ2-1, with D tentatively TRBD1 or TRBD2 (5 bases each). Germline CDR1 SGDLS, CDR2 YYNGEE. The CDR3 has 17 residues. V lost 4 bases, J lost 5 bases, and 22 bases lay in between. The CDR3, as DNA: TGTGCCAGCAGCCCACCGGGCCTAGCCGGGACGAACAATGAGCAGTTCTTC. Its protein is CASSPPGLAGTNNEQFF.

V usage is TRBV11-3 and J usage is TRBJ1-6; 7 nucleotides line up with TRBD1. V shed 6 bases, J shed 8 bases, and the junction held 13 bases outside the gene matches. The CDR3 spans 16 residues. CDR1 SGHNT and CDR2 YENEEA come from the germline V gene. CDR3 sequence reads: CASRLWQGVSYSPLHF. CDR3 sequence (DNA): TGTGCCAGCAGGCTTTGGCAGGGGGTGAGTTATTCACCCCTCCACTTT.

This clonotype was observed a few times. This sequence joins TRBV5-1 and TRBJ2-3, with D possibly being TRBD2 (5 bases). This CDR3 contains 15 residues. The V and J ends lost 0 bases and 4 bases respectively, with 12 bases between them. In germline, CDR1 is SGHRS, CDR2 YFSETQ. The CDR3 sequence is CASSLAASLSDTQYF. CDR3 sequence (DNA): TGCGCCAGCAGCTTGGCGGCTAGCCTTTCAGATACGCAGTATTTT.

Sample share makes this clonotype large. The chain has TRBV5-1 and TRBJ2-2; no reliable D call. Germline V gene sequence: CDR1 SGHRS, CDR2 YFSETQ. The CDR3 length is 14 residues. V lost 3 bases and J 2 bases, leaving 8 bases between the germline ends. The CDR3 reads CASSSPTNTGELFF. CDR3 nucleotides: TGCGCCAGCAGCTCCCCCACAAACACCGGGGAGCTGTTTTTT.

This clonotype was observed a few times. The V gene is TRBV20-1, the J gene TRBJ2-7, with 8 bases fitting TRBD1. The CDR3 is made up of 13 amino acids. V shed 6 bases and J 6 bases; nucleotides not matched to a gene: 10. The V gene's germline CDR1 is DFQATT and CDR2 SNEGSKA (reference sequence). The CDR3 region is CSAPDRASGEQYF. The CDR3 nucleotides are TGCAGTGCCCCGGACAGGGCCTCTGGCGAGCAGTACTTC.

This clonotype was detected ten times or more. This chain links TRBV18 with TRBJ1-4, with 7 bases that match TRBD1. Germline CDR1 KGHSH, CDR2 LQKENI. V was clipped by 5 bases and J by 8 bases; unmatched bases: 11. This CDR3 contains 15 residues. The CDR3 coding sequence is TGTGCCAGCTCAGCCGGGACAGTCCTCGGGGAAAAACTGTTTTTT. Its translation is CASSAGTVLGEKLFF.

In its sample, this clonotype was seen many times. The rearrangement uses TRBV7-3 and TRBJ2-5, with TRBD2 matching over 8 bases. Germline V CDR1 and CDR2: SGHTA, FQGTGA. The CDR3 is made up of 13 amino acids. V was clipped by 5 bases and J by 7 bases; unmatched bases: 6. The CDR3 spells CASSLSGRGTQYF. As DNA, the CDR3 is TGTGCCAGCAGCCTCTCCGGGAGGGGGACCCAGTACTTC.

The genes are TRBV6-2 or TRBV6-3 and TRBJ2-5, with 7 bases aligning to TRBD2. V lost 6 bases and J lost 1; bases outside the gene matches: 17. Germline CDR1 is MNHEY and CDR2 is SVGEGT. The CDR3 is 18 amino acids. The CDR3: CASSPPAAAGVLQETQYF. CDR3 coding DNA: TGTGCCAGCAGCCCCCCAGCGGCTGCGGGGGTCCTCCAAGAGACCCAGTACTTC.

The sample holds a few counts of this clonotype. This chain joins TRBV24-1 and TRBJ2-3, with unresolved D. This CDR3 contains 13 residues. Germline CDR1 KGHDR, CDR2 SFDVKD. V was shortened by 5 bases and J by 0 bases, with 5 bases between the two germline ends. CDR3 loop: CATSVPSTDTQYF. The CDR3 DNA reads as TGTGCCACCAGTGTCCCAAGCACAGATACGCAGTATTTT.

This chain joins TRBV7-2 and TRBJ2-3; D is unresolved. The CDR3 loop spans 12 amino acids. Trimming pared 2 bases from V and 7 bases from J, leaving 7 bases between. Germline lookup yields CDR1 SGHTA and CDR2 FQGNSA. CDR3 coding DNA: TGTGCCAGCAGCTTATTAAGTTATACGCAGTATTTT. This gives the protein CASSLLSYTQYF. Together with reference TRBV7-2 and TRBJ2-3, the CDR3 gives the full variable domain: GAGVSQSPSNKVTEKGKDVELRCDPISGHTALYWYRQSLGQGLEFLIYFQGNSAPDKSGLPSDRFSAERTGGSVSTLTIQRTQQEDSAVYLCASSLLSYTQYFGPGTRLTVL.

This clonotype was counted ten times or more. The CDR3 is CASSPLGAHKQFF. CDR3 in DNA: TGTGCCAGCAGCCCCCTTGGGGCTCATAAGCAGTTCTTC. This chain joins TRBV7-9 and TRBJ2-1; perhaps TRBD1 as D (5 bases). Per germline, CDR1 SEHNR and CDR2 FQNEAQ (reference sequence). Deletions cut 5 bases from V and 11 bases from J, with 16 bases between. The CDR3 runs 13 residues.

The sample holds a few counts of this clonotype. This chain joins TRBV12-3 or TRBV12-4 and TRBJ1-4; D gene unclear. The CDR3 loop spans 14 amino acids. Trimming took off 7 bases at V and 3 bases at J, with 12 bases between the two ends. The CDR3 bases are TGTGCCAGCACCCCTTGGTCGGCTAATGAAAAACTGTTTTTT. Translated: CASTPWSANEKLFF.

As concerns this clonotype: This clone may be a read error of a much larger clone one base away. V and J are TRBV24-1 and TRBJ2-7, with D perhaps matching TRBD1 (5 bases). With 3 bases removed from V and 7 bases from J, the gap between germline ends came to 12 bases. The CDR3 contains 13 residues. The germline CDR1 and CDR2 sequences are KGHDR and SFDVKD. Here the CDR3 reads CATSDPSGKEQYF. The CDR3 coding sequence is TGTGCCACCAGTGATCCGTCAGGGAAAGAGCAGTACTTC.

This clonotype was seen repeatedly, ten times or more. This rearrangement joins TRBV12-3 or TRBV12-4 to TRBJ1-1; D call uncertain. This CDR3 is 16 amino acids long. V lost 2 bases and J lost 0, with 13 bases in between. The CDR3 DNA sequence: TGTGCCAGCAGTTTAAGGTCGGGGAGCATGAACACTGAAGCTTTCTTT. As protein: CASSLRSGSMNTEAFF.

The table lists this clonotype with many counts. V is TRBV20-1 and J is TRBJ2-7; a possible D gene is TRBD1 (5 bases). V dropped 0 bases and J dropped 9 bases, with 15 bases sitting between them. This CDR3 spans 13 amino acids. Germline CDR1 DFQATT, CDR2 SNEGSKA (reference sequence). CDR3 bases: TGCAGTGCTAGAGATCCGGCAGGGCTGGGGCAGTACTTC. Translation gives CSARDPAGLGQYF.

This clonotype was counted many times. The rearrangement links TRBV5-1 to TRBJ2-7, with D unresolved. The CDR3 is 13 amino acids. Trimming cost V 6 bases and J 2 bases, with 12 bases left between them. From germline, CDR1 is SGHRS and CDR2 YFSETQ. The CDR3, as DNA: TGCGCCAGCACCCTGGACGCGCCCTACGAGCAGTACTTC. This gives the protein CASTLDAPYEQYF.

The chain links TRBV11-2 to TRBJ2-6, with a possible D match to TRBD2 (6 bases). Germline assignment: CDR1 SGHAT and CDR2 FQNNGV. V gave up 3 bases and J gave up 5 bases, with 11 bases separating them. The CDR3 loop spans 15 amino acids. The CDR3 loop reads CASSLRGGRANVLTF. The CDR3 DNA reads TGTGCCAGCAGCTTGCGGGGCGGACGGGCCAACGTCCTGACTTTC.

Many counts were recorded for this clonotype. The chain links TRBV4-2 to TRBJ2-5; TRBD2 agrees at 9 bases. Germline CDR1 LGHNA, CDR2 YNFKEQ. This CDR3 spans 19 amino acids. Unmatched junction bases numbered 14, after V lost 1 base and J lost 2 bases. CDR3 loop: CASSQVRRGRLAVQETQYF. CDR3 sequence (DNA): TGTGCCAGCAGCCAAGTGCGAAGGGGGAGACTAGCGGTGCAAGAGACCCAGTACTTC.

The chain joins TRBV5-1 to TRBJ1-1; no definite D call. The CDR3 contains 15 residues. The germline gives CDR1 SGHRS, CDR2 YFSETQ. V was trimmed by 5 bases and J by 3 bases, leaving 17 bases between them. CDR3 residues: CASRANAGGHTEAFF. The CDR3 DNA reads TGCGCCAGCAGGGCTAATGCGGGAGGGCACACTGAAGCTTTCTTT.

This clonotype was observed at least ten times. CDR3 coding DNA: TGTGCCACCAGCAGAGAGGCGGCGGATACGCAGTATTTT. Its translation: CATSREAADTQYF. V gene TRBV15 combines with J gene TRBJ2-3; D gene unclear. Germline CDR1 reads LNHNV; CDR2 reads YYDKDF (reference sequence). Trimming took 0 bases from V and 6 from J, leaving 7 bases between them. The CDR3 spans 13 residues.

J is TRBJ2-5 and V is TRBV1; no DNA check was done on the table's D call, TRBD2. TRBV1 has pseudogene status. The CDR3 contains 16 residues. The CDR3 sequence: CTSSQDPSGDQETQYF. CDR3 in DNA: TGCACCAGCAGCCAAGACCCTAGCGGGGACCAAGAGACCCAGTACTTC.

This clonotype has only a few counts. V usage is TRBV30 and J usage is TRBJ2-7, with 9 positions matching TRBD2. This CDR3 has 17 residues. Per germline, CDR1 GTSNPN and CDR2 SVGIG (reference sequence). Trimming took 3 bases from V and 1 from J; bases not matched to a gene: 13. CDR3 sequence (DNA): TGTGCCTGGAGGGGAGTAGCGGGGGCCTGGGGGTCCTACGAGCAGTACTTC. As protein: CAWRGVAGAWGSYEQYF. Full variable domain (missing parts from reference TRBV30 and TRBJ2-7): SQTIHQWPATLVQPVGSPLSLECTVEGTSNPNLYWYRQAAGRGLQLLFYSVGIGQISSEVPQNLSASRPQDRQFILSSKKLLLSDSGFYLCAWRGVAGAWGSYEQYFGPGTRLTVT.

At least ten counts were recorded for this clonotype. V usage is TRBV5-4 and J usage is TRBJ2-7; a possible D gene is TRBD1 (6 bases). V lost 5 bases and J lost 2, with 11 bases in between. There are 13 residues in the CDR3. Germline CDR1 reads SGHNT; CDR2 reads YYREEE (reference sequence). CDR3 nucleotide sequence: TGTGCCAGCAGTTCCGACAGGCCCTACGAGCAGTACGTC. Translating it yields CASSSDRPYEQYV.

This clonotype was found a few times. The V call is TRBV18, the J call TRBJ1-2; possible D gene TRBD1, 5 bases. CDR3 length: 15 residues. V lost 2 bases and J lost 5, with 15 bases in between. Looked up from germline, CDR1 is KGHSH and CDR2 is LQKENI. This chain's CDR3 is CASSPGTQGRYGYTF. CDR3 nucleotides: TGTGCCAGCTCACCAGGGACCCAGGGCCGTTATGGCTACACCTTC.